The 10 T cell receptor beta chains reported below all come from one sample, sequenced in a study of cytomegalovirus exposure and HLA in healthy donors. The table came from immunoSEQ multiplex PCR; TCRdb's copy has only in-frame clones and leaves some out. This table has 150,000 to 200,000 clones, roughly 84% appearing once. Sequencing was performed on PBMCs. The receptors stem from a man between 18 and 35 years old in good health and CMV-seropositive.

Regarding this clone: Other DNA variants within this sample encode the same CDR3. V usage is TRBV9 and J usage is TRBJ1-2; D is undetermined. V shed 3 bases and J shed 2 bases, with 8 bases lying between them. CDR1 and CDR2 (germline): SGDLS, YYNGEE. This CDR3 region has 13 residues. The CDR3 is CASSGTANYGYTF. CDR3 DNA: TGTGCCAGCAGCGGTACAGCAAACTATGGCTACACCTTC.

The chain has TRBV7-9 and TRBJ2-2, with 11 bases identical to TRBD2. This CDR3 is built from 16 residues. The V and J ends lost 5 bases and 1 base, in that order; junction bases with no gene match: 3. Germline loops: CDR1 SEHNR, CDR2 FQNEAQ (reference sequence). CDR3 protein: CASSRTSGRNTGELFF. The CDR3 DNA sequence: TGTGCCAGCAGCCGAACTAGCGGGAGGAACACCGGGGAGCTGTTTTTT.

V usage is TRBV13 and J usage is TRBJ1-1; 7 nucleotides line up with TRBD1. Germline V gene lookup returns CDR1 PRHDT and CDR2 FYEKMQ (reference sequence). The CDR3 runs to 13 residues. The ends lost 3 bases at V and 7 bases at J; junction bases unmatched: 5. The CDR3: CASSFGQADEAFF. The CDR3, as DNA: TGTGCCAGCAGCTTCGGACAGGCCGATGAAGCTTTCTTT. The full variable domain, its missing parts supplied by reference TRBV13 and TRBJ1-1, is AAGVIQSPRHLIKEKRETATLKCYPIPRHDTVYWYQQGPGQDPQFLISFYEKMQSDKGSIPDRFSAQQFSDYHSELNMSSLELGDSALYFCASSFGQADEAFFGQGTRLTVV.

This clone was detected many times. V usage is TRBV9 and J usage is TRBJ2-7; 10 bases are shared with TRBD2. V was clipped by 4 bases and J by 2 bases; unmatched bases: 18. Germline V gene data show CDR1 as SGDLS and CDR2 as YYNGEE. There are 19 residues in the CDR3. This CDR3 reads CASSPSAPNPSGSPYEQYF. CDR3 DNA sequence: TGTGCCAGCAGCCCTAGTGCTCCCAATCCTAGCGGGAGTCCCTACGAGCAGTACTTC.

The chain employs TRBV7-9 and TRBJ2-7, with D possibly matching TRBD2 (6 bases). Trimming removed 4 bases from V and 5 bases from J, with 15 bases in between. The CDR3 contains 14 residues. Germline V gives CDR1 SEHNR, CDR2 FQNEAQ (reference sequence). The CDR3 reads CASSSRREEDEQYF. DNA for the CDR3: TGTGCCAGCAGCTCGCGAAGGGAGGAGGACGAGCAGTACTTC. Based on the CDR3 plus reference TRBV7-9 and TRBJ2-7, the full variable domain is DTGVSQNPRHKITKRGQNVTFRCDPISEHNRLYWYRQTLGQGPEFLTYFQNEAQLEKSRLLSDRFSAERPKGSFSTLEIQRTEQGDSAMYLCASSSRREEDEQYFGPGTRLTVT.

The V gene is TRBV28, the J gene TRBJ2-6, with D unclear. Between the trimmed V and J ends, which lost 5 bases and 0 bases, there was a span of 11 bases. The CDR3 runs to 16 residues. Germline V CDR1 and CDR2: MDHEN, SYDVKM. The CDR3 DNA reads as TGTGCCAGCAGTCGAGGCAGCAGCTCTGGGGCCAACGTCCTGACTTTC. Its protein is CASSRGSSSGANVLTF.

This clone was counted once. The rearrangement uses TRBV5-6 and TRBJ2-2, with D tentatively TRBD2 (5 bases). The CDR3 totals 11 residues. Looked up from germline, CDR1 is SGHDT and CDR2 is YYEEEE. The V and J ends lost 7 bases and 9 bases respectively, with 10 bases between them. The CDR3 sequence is CASLRGRELFF. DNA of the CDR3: TGTGCCAGCCTCCGGGGTCGGGAGCTGTTTTTT.

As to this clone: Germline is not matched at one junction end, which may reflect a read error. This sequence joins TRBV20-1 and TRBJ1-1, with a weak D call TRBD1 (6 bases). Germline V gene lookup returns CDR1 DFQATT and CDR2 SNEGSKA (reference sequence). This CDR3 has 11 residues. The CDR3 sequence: CSASQQTGSRF. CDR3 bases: TGCAGTGCTTCTCAACAGACAGGTAGCCGCTTT.

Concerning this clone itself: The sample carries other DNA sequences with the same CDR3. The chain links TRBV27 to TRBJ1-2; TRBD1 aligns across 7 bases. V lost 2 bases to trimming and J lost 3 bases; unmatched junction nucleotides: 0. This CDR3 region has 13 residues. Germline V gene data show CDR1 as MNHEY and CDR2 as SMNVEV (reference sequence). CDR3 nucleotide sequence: TGTGCCAGCAGTTTACAGGGGGACTATGGCTACACCTTC. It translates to CASSLQGDYGYTF.

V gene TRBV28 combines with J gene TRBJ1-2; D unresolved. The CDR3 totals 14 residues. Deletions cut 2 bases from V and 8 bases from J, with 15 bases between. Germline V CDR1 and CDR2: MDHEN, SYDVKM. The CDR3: CASSLPGLGWGYTF. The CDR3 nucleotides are TGTGCCAGCAGTTTACCAGGCCTGGGTTGGGGCTACACCTTC.